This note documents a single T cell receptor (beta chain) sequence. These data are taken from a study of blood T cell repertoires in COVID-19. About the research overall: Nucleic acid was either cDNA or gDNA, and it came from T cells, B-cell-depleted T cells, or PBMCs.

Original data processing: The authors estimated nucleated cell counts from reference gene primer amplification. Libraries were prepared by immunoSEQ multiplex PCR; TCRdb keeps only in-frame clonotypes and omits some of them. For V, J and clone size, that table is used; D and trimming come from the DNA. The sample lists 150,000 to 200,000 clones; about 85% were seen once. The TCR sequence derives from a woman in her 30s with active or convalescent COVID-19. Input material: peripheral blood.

This CDR3 is CASTTPPGRLKNIQYF. The CDR3 coding sequence is TGTGCCAGCACAACTCCCCCCGGGAGGCTAAAGAACATTCAGTACTTC. The chain joins TRBV28 to TRBJ2-4; 7 nucleotides match TRBD2. J gave up 7 bases and V 7 bases, and 16 bases lay outside the gene matches. The germline V gene has CDR1 MDHEN and CDR2 SYDVKM. The CDR3 spans 16 residues.